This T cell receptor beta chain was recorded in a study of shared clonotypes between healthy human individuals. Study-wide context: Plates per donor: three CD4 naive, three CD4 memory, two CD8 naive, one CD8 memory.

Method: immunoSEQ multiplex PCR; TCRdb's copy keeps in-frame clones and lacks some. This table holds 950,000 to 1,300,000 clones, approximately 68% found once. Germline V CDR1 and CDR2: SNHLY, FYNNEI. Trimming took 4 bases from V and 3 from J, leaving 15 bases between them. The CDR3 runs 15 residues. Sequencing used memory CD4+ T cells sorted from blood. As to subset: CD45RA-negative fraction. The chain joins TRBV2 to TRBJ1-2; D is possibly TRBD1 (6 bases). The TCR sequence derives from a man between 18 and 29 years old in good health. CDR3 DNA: TGTGCCAGCAGTGGACAGGTGGGTCAGGACTATGGCTACACCTTC. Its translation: CASSGQVGQDYGYTF.